This TCR beta chain was identified during a study of response to subunit inactivated influenza vaccine. This clonotype was counted ten times or more. Its antigen is not identified. This CDR3 has 18 residues. After removal of 7 bases from V and 0 bases from J, the junction contained 16 bases not matched to a gene. The germline gives CDR1 DFQATT, CDR2 SNEGSKA (reference sequence). Study-wide points: A suggestion made by the authors is that each seasonal influenza vaccination recruits few new T cells.

MiXCR was run by TCRdb on the RT-PCR reads, yielding one entry per CDR3 protein. The sample has 430,000 or so distinct CDR3 sequences; approximately 11% are singletons. This sequence joins TRBV20-1 and TRBJ2-4; TRBD2 aligns across 9 bases. The clonotype comes from a man between 45 and 60 years old who received an inactivated influenza vaccine. The sequencing here drew on PBMCs from blood, taken 45 days after vaccination. The CDR3 reads CSVNPGLAGILAKNIQYF. In DNA, the CDR3 is TGCAGTGTGAACCCCGGTCTAGCGGGGATACTAGCCAAAAACATTCAGTACTTC.